The 9 T cell receptor beta chains given below trace back to one sample, sequenced in a study of cytomegalovirus exposure and HLA in healthy donors. Use of 60 Vbeta and 13 Jbeta primers characterized the PCR. Profiled with immunoSEQ multiplex PCR; TCRdb holds only in-frame clones, not every one. The data contain 200,000 to 300,000 clones, around 81% of them singletons. The sample comprised PBMCs. The receptors were sampled from a woman aged 55 to 70 in good health and CMV-seropositive.

The chain couples TRBV7-6 to TRBJ2-7; D may be TRBD2 (6 bases). V was clipped by 5 bases and J by 3 bases, with 11 bases between them. This CDR3 region has 13 residues. The V gene's germline CDR1 is SGHVS and CDR2 FNYEAQ. The CDR3 region is CASSPGDFYEQYF. As DNA, the CDR3 is TGTGCCAGCAGCCCCGGGGACTTCTACGAGCAGTACTTC.

The rearrangement links TRBV4-1 to TRBJ2-1; 7 bases match TRBD2. Germline V gene data show CDR1 as MGHRA and CDR2 as YSYEKL. The V and J ends lost 6 bases and 4 bases, in that order; junction bases with no gene match: 12. The CDR3 loop spans 16 amino acids. The CDR3 reads CASRDLSGNRYNEQFF. The DNA of the CDR3 is TGCGCCAGCAGGGATCTGAGCGGGAATAGATACAATGAGCAGTTCTTC.

The chain is built from TRBV18 and TRBJ1-5; D uncertain. The CDR3 consists of 12 residues. Trimming took off 5 bases at V and 5 bases at J, with 7 bases between the two ends. CDR1 is KGHSH, CDR2 LQKENI, per germline. CDR3 region: CASSRSDQPQHF. The CDR3 DNA reads TGTGCCAGCTCAAGAAGCGATCAGCCCCAGCATTTT.

V usage is TRBV4-1 and J usage is TRBJ2-1; TRBD1 might be the D (5 bases). There are 16 residues in the CDR3. Germline V gene data show CDR1 as MGHRA and CDR2 as YSYEKL. Trimming removed 2 bases at V and 4 bases at J, with 15 bases between. This chain's CDR3 is CASSQPPWGAYNEQFF. CDR3 DNA: TGCGCCAGCAGCCAACCCCCCTGGGGCGCATACAATGAGCAGTTCTTC.

The DNA of the CDR3 is TGTGCCAGTAGTCTTTACCAGGGGGCAACTAATGAAAAACTGTTTTTT. Amino acids: CASSLYQGATNEKLFF. The chain links TRBV19 to TRBJ1-4, with 7 bases that match TRBD1. With V trimmed by 5 bases and J by 0 bases, 6 bases remained unmatched. Per the germline V gene, CDR1 is LNHDA and CDR2 is SQIVND (reference sequence). This CDR3 has 16 residues.

This clone was recorded once. The rearrangement links TRBV20-1 to TRBJ2-1, with D unclear. Trimming pared 3 bases from V and 9 bases from J, leaving 9 bases between. Per germline, CDR1 DFQATT and CDR2 SNEGSKA (reference sequence). There are 11 residues in the CDR3. CDR3 protein: CSARTPPEQFF. The CDR3 DNA sequence: TGCAGTGCTAGGACACCGCCTGAGCAGTTCTTC.

V usage is TRBV7-9 and J usage is TRBJ1-2; 9 nucleotides line up with TRBD1. Germline CDR1 is SEHNR and CDR2 is FQNEAQ (reference sequence). The CDR3 consists of 13 residues. The J segment lost 7 bases and the V segment lost 5 bases, leaving 5 bases of the junction unmatched. In DNA form, the CDR3 reads TGTGCCAGCAGCCCCCGGACAGGGGTTGGCTACACCTTC. Translation: CASSPRTGVGYTF. Drawing the rest from reference TRBV7-9 and TRBJ1-2, the complete variable domain is DTGVSQNPRHKITKRGQNVTFRCDPISEHNRLYWYRQTLGQGPEFLTYFQNEAQLEKSRLLSDRFSAERPKGSFSTLEIQRTEQGDSAMYLCASSPRTGVGYTFGSGTRLTVV.

This clone was detected once. The chain uses TRBV7-9 and TRBJ1-6; D is unresolved. Germline V lookup: CDR1 SEHNR, CDR2 FQNEAQ (reference sequence). The CDR3 is 12 residues long. Trimming left V 3 bases short and J 7 bases short, with 4 bases between. The CDR3 here is CASSFRNSPLHF. Written as DNA, the CDR3 is TGTGCCAGCAGCTTCCGGAATTCACCCCTCCACTTT.

The chain carries TRBV4-2 and TRBJ2-5, with TRBD2 matching over 10 bases. The CDR3 has 16 residues. The J segment lost 3 bases and the V segment lost 0 bases, leaving 4 bases of the junction unmatched. Germline CDR1 and CDR2: LGHNA and YNFKEQ. DNA of the CDR3: TGTGCCAGCAGCCAAGAGATCCTAGCGGGAGAAGAGACCCAGTACTTC. Amino acids: CASSQEILAGEETQYF.